The 29 T cell receptor beta chains below were found in one sample sequenced in a study of tissue T cells after allogeneic stem cell transplantation. TCRdb keeps only in-frame clones here, not all; method: immunoSEQ multiplex PCR. The sample contains roughly 6,600 clones, 40% to 55% of which appear only once. Specified time point: mouse harvest day 7 after allogeneic transplant. Each mouse received 10^7 T-cell-depleted marrow cells plus 10^6 splenic CD5+ T cells by tail vein. Sequenced input: lymph node tissue. Receptors were obtained from a female BALB/c mouse given C57BL/6 T cells with graft-versus-host disease after an allogeneic hematopoietic cell transplant.

Details on this clone: Gene names and germline match the mouse. The read comes to an end 1 residue before the CDR3 does, leaving the germline J gene to fill in the end. The chain is built from TRBV14 and TRBJ1-1, with TRBD1 identical over 10 bases. The CDR3 runs to 15 residues. V shed 5 bases and J 4 bases; nucleotides not matched to a gene: 8. Germline values: CDR1 SGHDT, CDR2 FRDEAV. The CDR3 here is CASSSPGQGTTEVFF. The CDR3 bases that were read are TGTGCCAGCAGCTCTCCGGGACAGGGGACCACAGAAGTCTTC.

This clone has only a few counts. Mouse names are used for the genes. The sequence runs out 1 residue before the end of the CDR3; the remainder is reconstructed from the germline J gene. This chain links TRBV19 with TRBJ1-1; D remains ambiguous. The CDR3 has 12 amino acids. Deletions cut 5 bases from V and 3 bases from J, with 8 bases between. The germline V gene has CDR1 FNHDT and CDR2 SITEND (reference sequence). The sequenced part of the CDR3 DNA is TGTGCCAGCAGCCTCCCTCACACAGAAGTCTTC. Translating gives CASSLPHTEVF. The whole CDR3 protein reads CASSLPHTEVFF.

Points on this clone: All gene names here are mouse names. The sequenced fragment ends 1 residue before the CDR3 boundary, so the rest is inferred from the germline J gene. The genes are TRBV15 and TRBJ1-4; D gene uncertain. From germline, CDR1 is SGHND and CDR2 FRSKSL. CDR3 size: 13 residues. V dropped 6 bases and J dropped 4 bases, with 9 bases sitting between them. The covered CDR3 bases are TGTGCCAGCAGCCTTGACCGCAACGAAAGATTATTT. It codes for CASSLDRNERLF. The whole CDR3 sequence is CASSLDRNERLFF.

In regard to this clone: Gene names denote mouse genes. The CDR3 end is not reached by the read, which stops 1 residue before it; the germline J gene fills it in. J is TRBJ2-5 and V is TRBV16; 11 nucleotides align to TRBD2. J gave up 4 bases and V 3 bases, and 0 bases lay outside the gene matches. CDR3 length: 14 amino acids. The V gene's germline CDR1 is SGHSA and CDR2 FRNQAP. CDR3 residues: CASSLGLGEDTQYF. CDR3 bases read: TGTGCAAGCAGCTTGGGACTGGGGGAAGACACCCAGTAC. The full variable domain, in which reference TRBV16 and TRBJ2-5 provide the parts outside the CDR3, is NAGVIQTPRHKVTGKGQEATLWCEPISGHSAVFWYRQTIVQGLEFLTYFRNQAPIDDSGMPKERFSAQMPNQSHSTLKIQSTQPQDSAVYLCASSLGLGEDTQYFGPGTRLLVL.

As regards this clone: Gene names are the mouse ones. With the read ending 1 residue before the CDR3 end, the germline J gene is used to fill in that end. The chain joins TRBV3 to TRBJ1-2; the match to TRBD1 covers 9 bases. CDR1 SNHLY and CDR2 FYNGKV come from the germline V gene (reference sequence). This CDR3 is 14 amino acids long. Trimming at V came to 2 bases and at J to 4 bases, leaving 2 bases not matched to a gene. Incomplete CDR3 DNA: TGTGCCAGCAGCTTAACAGGGGGCGGCTCCGACTACACC. Encoded protein: CASSLTGGGSDYT. The complete CDR3 protein is CASSLTGGGSDYTF.

About this clone itself: All gene names here are mouse names. The read terminates 1 residue ahead of where the CDR3 ends, so the germline J gene completes it. The V gene is TRBV26, the J gene TRBJ2-3; the D gene could be TRBD1 or TRBD2 (5 bases each). V was cut by 0 bases and J by 1 base, with 8 bases left in between. The germline V gene has CDR1 KGHPV and CDR2 FQNQEV (reference sequence). The CDR3 length is 15 residues. The part of the CDR3 DNA that was read is TGTGCCAGCAGTCTGTCCGGGGCGGGTGCAGAAACGCTGTAT. This sequence encodes CASSLSGAGAETLY. The full CDR3 protein is CASSLSGAGAETLYF.

On this clone itself: The gene symbols are mouse symbols. The observed sequence ends 1 residue before the CDR3 terminus, with the missing tail filled in from the germline J gene. The V and J genes are TRBV13-2 and TRBJ1-3; D is possibly TRBD1 (5 bases). Between the trimmed V and J ends, which lost 2 bases and 3 bases, there was a span of 9 bases. The CDR3 contains 14 residues. Germline assignment: CDR1 NNHNN and CDR2 SYGAGS (reference sequence). The CDR3 loop is CASGDRVGGNTLYF. CDR3 bases read: TGTGCCAGCGGTGACAGGGTGGGTGGAAATACGCTCTAT.

Worth noting for this clone: Gene names and germline refer to mouse. CDR3 bases read: TGTGCCAGCAGTCTGGGGATTTCTGGAAATACGCTCTAT. Its translation is CASSLGISGNTLY. The full-length CDR3 reads as CASSLGISGNTLYF. The chain links TRBV26 to TRBJ1-3; D not resolved. The read ends 1 residue before the CDR3 terminus; that terminus is restored from the germline J gene. The CDR3 covers 14 residues. V was cut by 2 bases and J by 0 bases, with 5 bases left in between. Germline V gives CDR1 KGHPV, CDR2 FQNQEV (reference sequence).

Points on this clone: Gene labels here are mouse ones. The CDR3 is cut off 1 residue early in the read; its end comes from the germline J gene. This chain uses TRBV13-1 with TRBJ2-7; TRBD2 matches at 11 bases. V lost 1 base, J lost 6 bases, and 3 bases stayed unmatched. Per germline, CDR1 NSHNY and CDR2 SYGAGN. The CDR3 is made up of 14 amino acids. The CDR3 DNA, read in part, is TGTGCCAGCAGTGATACTGGGGGGGCGCTTGAACAGTAC. It encodes CASSDTGGALEQY. The full CDR3 reads CASSDTGGALEQYF.

As concerns this clone: Each gene name is a mouse one. Incomplete CDR3 DNA: TGCACCTGCAGTGAGACAATTTCCAACGAAAGATTATTT. Translated, it gives CTCSETISNERLF. In full, the CDR3 reads CTCSETISNERLFF. V is TRBV1 and J is TRBJ1-4; D unresolved. The CDR3 is cut off 1 residue early in the read; its end comes from the germline J gene. The CDR3 runs 14 residues. Trimming removed 4 bases from V and 0 bases from J, with 6 bases in between. The germline V gene has CDR1 NSQYPW and CDR2 LRSPGD (reference sequence).

This clone has just a few counts. Mouse gene names apply. The read stops 1 residue short of the end of the CDR3; the missing end is completed from the germline J gene. V usage is TRBV13-3 and J usage is TRBJ1-4; 9 positions agree with TRBD1. Germline CDR1 NNHDY, CDR2 SYVADS. V lost 5 bases to trimming and J lost 4 bases; unmatched junction nucleotides: 3. This CDR3 has 14 residues. Here the CDR3 reads CASSTGGLNERLFF. CDR3 DNA (partial): TGTGCCAGCAGCACAGGGGGCCTCAACGAAAGATTATTT.

The sample holds one count of this clone. Gene names are mouse gene names. The read gets to within 1 residue of the CDR3 end, and the germline J gene fills in the rest. The chain employs TRBV23 and TRBJ1-4; the D call TRBD1 from the table was never checked on the DNA. CDR1 is KGHTA, CDR2 FQNQQP, per germline. The length of the CDR3 is 14 residues. The CDR3 sequence is CSSSQEGSNERLFF. CDR3 bases read: TGCTCCAGCAGTCAAGAGGGTTCCAACGAAAGATTATTT.

Regarding this clone: Gene names follow the mouse nomenclature. The CDR3 end is not reached by the read, which stops 1 residue before it; the germline J gene fills it in. This sequence joins TRBV23 and TRBJ2-3; the table names TRBD2, a call not compared with the DNA. Germline-derived CDR1 and CDR2 are KGHTA and FQNQQP. The CDR3 covers 16 residues. Partial CDR3 DNA: TGCTCCAGCAGTCAATCGGGGGGGGCGCAGGCAGAAACGCTGTAT. Amino acids: CSSSQSGGAQAETLY. The complete CDR3 sequence is CSSSQSGGAQAETLYF.

A few counts support this clone. Gene names and germline match the mouse. The read stops 1 residue short of the end of the CDR3; the missing end is completed from the germline J gene. The chain links TRBV26 to TRBJ2-5; D possibly corresponds to TRBD2 (7 bases). Germline lookup yields CDR1 KGHPV and CDR2 FQNQEV (reference sequence). The V gene lost 2 bases and the J gene lost 2 bases, with 8 bases spanning the gap. This CDR3 is 14 amino acids long. CDR3 DNA, as far as it was read: TGTGCCAGCAGTCTGGGGGGGCGCCAAGACACCCAGTAC. Amino acids: CASSLGGRQDTQY. The complete CDR3 reads CASSLGGRQDTQYF.

Comment on this clone: Here the gene names and germline are mouse. The missing CDR3 end, 1 residue past where the read stops, is filled in from the germline J gene. The chain links TRBV20 to TRBJ1-4; no reliable D call. The V and J ends lost 2 bases and 0 bases respectively, with 7 bases between them. There are 14 residues in the CDR3. Germline CDR1 reads GFQATS; CDR2 reads STVNSAI. The DNA read from the CDR3 is TGTGGTGCTAGGAACGGGGTTTCCAACGAAAGATTATTT. Residues: CGARNGVSNERLF. The CDR3, in full, reads CGARNGVSNERLFF.

On this clone: All gene names here are mouse names. The read terminates 1 residue before the CDR3 end, so the remaining end is supplied by the germline J gene. This chain connects TRBV16 to TRBJ2-5, with 12 bases that match TRBD2. V was clipped by 4 bases and J by 5 bases; unmatched bases: 1. Germline CDR1 and CDR2: SGHSA and FRNQAP. This CDR3 is 14 amino acids long. The CDR3 DNA, read in part, is TGTGCAAGCAGCTCGGACTGGGGGGGAGACACCCAGTAC. Protein product: CASSSDWGGDTQY. The CDR3 as a whole reads CASSSDWGGDTQYF.

About this clone itself: The gene names given are mouse names. The missing CDR3 end, 1 residue past where the read stops, is filled in from the germline J gene. This chain links TRBV5 with TRBJ1-1, with D possibly being TRBD1 (6 bases). Germline CDR1 LGHNA, CDR2 YNLKQL (reference sequence). The V and J ends lost 0 bases and 5 bases respectively, with 13 bases between them. The CDR3 has 15 amino acids. The CDR3 bases that were read are TGTGCCAGCAGCCAAGAGGGGGGGCCTGGGACAGAAGTCTTC. It codes for CASSQEGGPGTEVF. The full CDR3 is CASSQEGGPGTEVFF.

This clone was detected a few times. Gene names are the mouse ones. The read falls 1 residue short of the CDR3 end, and the missing part is taken from the germline J gene. The chain links TRBV15 to TRBJ1-5; 7 bases agree with TRBD1. This CDR3 region has 14 residues. CDR1 and CDR2 from the germline V gene are SGHND and FRSKSL. Trimming removed 5 bases from V and 2 bases from J; junction bases left unmatched: 3. The CDR3 bases that were read are TGTGCCAGCAGTACGGGACAGTACAACCAGGCTCCGCTT. Its translation is CASSTGQYNQAPL. The entire CDR3 reads CASSTGQYNQAPLF.

With regard to this clone: The genes and germline here are from mouse. The read gets to within 1 residue of the CDR3 end, and the germline J gene fills in the rest. The chain has TRBV15 and TRBJ2-1; 7 bases match TRBD1. The CDR3 extends over 13 amino acids. Germline values: CDR1 SGHND, CDR2 FRSKSL. Trimming at V came to 5 bases and at J to 5 bases, leaving 3 bases not matched to a gene. The sequenced CDR3 bases are TGTGCCAGCAGTCGGGACAGACATGCTGAGCAGTTC. Residues: CASSRDRHAEQF. The whole CDR3 sequence reads CASSRDRHAEQFF.

Remarks on this clone: Gene names are the mouse ones. The CDR3 end is not reached by the read, which stops 1 residue before it; the germline J gene fills it in. V usage is TRBV3 and J usage is TRBJ2-1; 7 positions agree with TRBD2. Germline V gives CDR1 SNHLY, CDR2 FYNGKV (reference sequence). The CDR3 spans 14 residues. V lost 2 bases, J lost 4 bases, and 2 bases stayed unmatched. CDR3 sequence reads: CASSLIWGYAEQFF. The sequenced part of the CDR3 DNA is TGTGCCAGCAGCTTAATCTGGGGGTATGCTGAGCAGTTC. The full variable domain, with the rest looked up from reference TRBV3 and TRBJ2-1, is GPKVLQIPSHQIIDMGQMVTLNCDPVSNHLYFYWYKQILGQQMEFLVNFYNGKVMEKSKLFKDQFSVERPDGSYFTLKIQPTALEDSAVYFCASSLIWGYAEQFFGPGTRLTVL.

This clone has just a few counts. The genes and germline here are from mouse. The read ends 1 residue shy of where the CDR3 ends; the end is completed using the germline J gene. This chain joins TRBV26 and TRBJ2-7, with 10 nucleotides matching TRBD1. V shed 6 bases and J 7 bases; nucleotides not matched to a gene: 6. Germline V gene lookup returns CDR1 KGHPV and CDR2 FQNQEV (reference sequence). The length of the CDR3 is 13 residues. The CDR3 loop reads CASSHRDRGEQYF. The DNA read from the CDR3 is TGTGCCAGCAGCCATCGGGACAGGGGCGAACAGTAC. Combining the CDR3 with reference TRBV26 and TRBJ2-7 gives the whole variable domain NSKVIQTPRYLVKGQGQKAKMRCIPEKGHPVVFWYQQNKNNEFKFLINFQNQEVLQQIDMTEKRFSAECPSNSPCSLEIQSSEAGDSALYLCASSHRDRGEQYFGPGTRLTVL.

As for this clone: Germline and genes: mouse. CDR3 protein: CASSQPGTGGGNTLYF. CDR3 DNA (partial): TGTGCCAGCAGCCAACCTGGGACAGGGGGTGGAAATACGCTCTAT. The chain links TRBV5 to TRBJ1-3; 11 bases line up with TRBD1. With the read ending 1 residue before the CDR3 end, the germline J gene is used to fill in that end. The V gene end was trimmed by 2 bases and the J gene end by 3 bases; junction bases not matched to a gene: 3. The CDR3 is 16 residues long. Germline loops: CDR1 LGHNA, CDR2 YNLKQL (reference sequence).

This clone is deemed medium-sized. The gene names given are mouse names. From the germline J gene comes the end of the CDR3, since the read stops 1 residue before it. The chain carries TRBV2 and TRBJ2-7; TRBD2 matches at 8 bases. J lost 7 bases, V lost 0 bases, and 5 bases had no gene match. The CDR3 contains 14 residues. CDR1 LGHNA and CDR2 YSYQKL come from the germline V gene. CDR3 amino acids: CASSQEGGGGEQYF. Incomplete CDR3 DNA: TGTGCCAGCAGCCAAGAAGGGGGGGGCGGAGAACAGTAC.

About this clone itself: Gene names follow the mouse nomenclature. The read stops 1 residue short of the end of the CDR3; the missing end is completed from the germline J gene. This chain links TRBV2 with TRBJ1-1; 7 bases match TRBD1. This CDR3 has 14 residues. Trimming at V came to 4 bases and at J to 1 base, leaving 3 bases not matched to a gene. Germline V CDR1 and CDR2: LGHNA, YSYQKL. The CDR3 region is CASSPGTENTEVFF. The DNA read from the CDR3 is TGTGCCAGCAGCCCCGGGACAGAAAACACAGAAGTCTTC.

On this clone itself: Mouse germline and gene names are used. The read ends 1 residue early relative to the CDR3; the germline J gene fills the gap. The chain uses TRBV19 and TRBJ1-1; possible D gene TRBD1, 6 bases. This CDR3 has 12 residues. V was trimmed by 3 bases and J by 4 bases, leaving 7 bases between them. CDR1 and CDR2 from the germline V gene are FNHDT and SITEND (reference sequence). CDR3: CASSTGVTEVFF. CDR3 DNA (partial): TGTGCCAGCAGTACAGGGGTCACAGAAGTCTTC.

Worth noting for this clone: Genes and germline come from the mouse. Partial CDR3 DNA: TGTGCCAGCAGTCTGGGAAACACAGAAGTCTTC. Translating it yields CASSLGNTEVF. The full CDR3 sequence reads CASSLGNTEVFF. The chain uses TRBV26 and TRBJ1-1; D gene uncertain. The CDR3 end is not reached by the read, which stops 1 residue before it; the germline J gene fills it in. The length of the CDR3 is 12 residues. Trimming pared 2 bases from V and 1 base from J, leaving 2 bases between. Germline-derived CDR1 and CDR2 are KGHPV and FQNQEV (reference sequence).

About this clone: Here the gene names and germline are mouse. The sequenced fragment ends 1 residue before the CDR3 boundary, so the rest is inferred from the germline J gene. V is TRBV13-1 and J is TRBJ2-2; 9 bases agree with TRBD2. This CDR3 has 16 amino acids. With 0 bases clipped from V and 3 bases from J, the junction kept 3 bases outside the gene matches. Germline lookup yields CDR1 NSHNY and CDR2 SYGAGN. The chain's CDR3 is CASSDDWGEDTGQLYF. CDR3 bases read: TGTGCCAGCAGTGATGACTGGGGGGAAGACACCGGGCAGCTCTAC.

In the case of this clone: Germline and genes here are mouse. The sequenced fragment ends 1 residue before the CDR3 boundary, so the rest is inferred from the germline J gene. The chain couples TRBV2 to TRBJ2-7; perhaps TRBD2 as D (6 bases). V lost 0 bases and J 6 bases, leaving 9 bases between the germline ends. The CDR3 contains 13 residues. The germline gives CDR1 LGHNA, CDR2 YSYQKL. Incomplete CDR3 DNA: TGTGCCAGCAGCCAAGATAGTGGGGGTGAACAGTAC. Translated: CASSQDSGGEQY. The full CDR3 protein is CASSQDSGGEQYF.

Concerning this clone: The gene names given are mouse names. The read terminates 1 residue before the CDR3 end, so the remaining end is supplied by the germline J gene. The chain couples TRBV15 to TRBJ2-7; 7 bases are shared with TRBD2. With 4 bases clipped from V and 4 bases from J, the junction kept 1 base outside the gene matches. The CDR3 extends over 12 amino acids. The germline V gene has CDR1 SGHND and CDR2 FRSKSL. The DNA read from the CDR3 is TGTGCCAGCAGTTGGGGGGGGTATGAACAGTAC. It translates to CASSWGGYEQY. The entire CDR3 protein reads CASSWGGYEQYF. Together with reference TRBV15 and TRBJ2-7, the CDR3 gives the full variable domain: DAGVTQTPRHEVAEKGQTIILKCEPVSGHNDLFWYRQTKIQGLELLSYFRSKSLMEDGGAFKDRFKAEMLNSSFSTLKIQPTEPKDSAVYLCASSWGGYEQYFGPGTRLTVL.